Below, one TCR beta chain is given with its context. TCRdb re-called the 5' RACE reads through MiXCR, storing one row per CDR3 protein. The data show hundreds of thousands of distinct CDR3 sequences, around 10% seen once. This sample is drawn from a study of T cells after yellow fever vaccination. Across the study: SMART-Seq v4 Ultra Low Input served to prepare low-cell-number fractions.

CDR1 is MDHEN, CDR2 SYDVKM, per germline. This CDR3 region has 11 residues. V shed 8 bases and J shed 4 bases, with 8 bases lying between them. The TCR comes from a man aged 18 to 29 who received the YFV17D yellow fever vaccine. The specimen comprised CD4+ T cells sorted from PBMCs, sampled 5 days after the yellow fever booster vaccination. The gene calls are TRBV28 and TRBJ1-2, with a tentative D call TRBD1 (5 bases). The CDR3 region is CASRDRYGYTF. DNA of the CDR3: TGTGCCAGCCGGGACCGCTATGGCTACACCTTC.